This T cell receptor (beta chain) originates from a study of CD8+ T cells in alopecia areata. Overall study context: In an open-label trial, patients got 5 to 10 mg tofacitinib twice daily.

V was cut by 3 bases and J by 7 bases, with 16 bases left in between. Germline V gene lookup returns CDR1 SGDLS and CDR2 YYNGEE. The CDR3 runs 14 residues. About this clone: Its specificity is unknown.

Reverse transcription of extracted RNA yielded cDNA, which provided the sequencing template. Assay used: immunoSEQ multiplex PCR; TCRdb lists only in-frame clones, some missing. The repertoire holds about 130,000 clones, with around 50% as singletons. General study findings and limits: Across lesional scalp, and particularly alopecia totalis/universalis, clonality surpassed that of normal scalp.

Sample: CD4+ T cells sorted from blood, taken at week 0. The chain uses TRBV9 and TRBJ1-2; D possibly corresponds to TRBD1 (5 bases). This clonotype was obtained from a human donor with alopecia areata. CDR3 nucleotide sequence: TGTGCCAGCAGCGGGTCTGGCGGGGCCTCTGGCTACACCTTC. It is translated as CASSGSGGASGYTF.